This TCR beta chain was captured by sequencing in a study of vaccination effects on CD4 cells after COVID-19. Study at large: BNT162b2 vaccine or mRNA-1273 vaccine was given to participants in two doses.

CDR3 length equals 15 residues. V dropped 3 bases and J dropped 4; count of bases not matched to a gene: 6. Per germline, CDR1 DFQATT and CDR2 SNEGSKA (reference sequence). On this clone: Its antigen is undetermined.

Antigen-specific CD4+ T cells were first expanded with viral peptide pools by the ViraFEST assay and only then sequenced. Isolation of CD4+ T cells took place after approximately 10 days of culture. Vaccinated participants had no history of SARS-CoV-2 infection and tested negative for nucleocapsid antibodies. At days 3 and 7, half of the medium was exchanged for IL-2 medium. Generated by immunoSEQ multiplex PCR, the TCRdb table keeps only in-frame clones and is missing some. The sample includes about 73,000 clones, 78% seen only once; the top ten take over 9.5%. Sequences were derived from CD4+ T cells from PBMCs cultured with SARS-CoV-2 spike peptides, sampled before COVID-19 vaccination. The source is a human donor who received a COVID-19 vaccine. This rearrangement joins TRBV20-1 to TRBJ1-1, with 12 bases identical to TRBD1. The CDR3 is CSASGTGGYGTEAFF. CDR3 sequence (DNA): TGCAGTGCTAGTGGGACAGGGGGCTACGGCACTGAAGCTTTCTTT.